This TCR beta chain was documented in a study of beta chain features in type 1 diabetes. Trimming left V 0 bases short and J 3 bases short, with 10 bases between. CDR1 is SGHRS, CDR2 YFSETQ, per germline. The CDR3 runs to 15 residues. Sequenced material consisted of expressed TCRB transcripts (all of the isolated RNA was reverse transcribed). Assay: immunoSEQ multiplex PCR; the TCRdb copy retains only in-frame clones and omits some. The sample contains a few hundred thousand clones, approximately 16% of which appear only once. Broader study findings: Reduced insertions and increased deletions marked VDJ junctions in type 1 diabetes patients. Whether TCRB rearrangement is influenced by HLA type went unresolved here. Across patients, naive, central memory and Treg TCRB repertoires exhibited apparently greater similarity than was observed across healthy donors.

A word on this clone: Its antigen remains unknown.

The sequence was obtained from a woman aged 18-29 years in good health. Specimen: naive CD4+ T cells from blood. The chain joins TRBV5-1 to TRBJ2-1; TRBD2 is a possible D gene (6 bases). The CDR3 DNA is TGCGCCAGCAGCTTGGAGGTCGGGAGCTACAATGAGCAGTTCTTC. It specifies CASSLEVGSYNEQFF.